The T cell receptor beta chain under discussion was sequenced for a study of spatial heterogeneity in lung cancer. For the study at large: The count of detected beta-chain sequences consistently exceeded that of alpha-chain sequences.

The CDR3 covers 15 residues. Germline V lookup: CDR1 GTSNPN, CDR2 SVGIG (reference sequence). The V end was cut by 2 bases, the J end by 4 bases, with 18 bases between. Time point specified: sample taken at primary tumor resection. Patients with untreated early-stage non-small cell lung cancer, numbering roughly 69, were the donors. Unsorted whole RNA of tumor, nontumor lung or frozen PBMC was sequenced. Every cDNA TCR molecule received its own unique molecular identifier. TCRdb ran MiXCR on the 5' RACE reads and lists one entry per CDR3 protein. The repertoire holds some 83,000 distinct CDR3 sequences, with 8% as singletons.

The receptor's source is a male donor with early-stage non-small cell lung cancer. This chain joins TRBV30 and TRBJ2-7, with D perhaps matching TRBD1 or TRBD2 (6 bases each). This material consisted of PBMCs, taken at surgery. This CDR3 is CAWSIEAGEVYEQYF. Here the CDR3 DNA reads TGTGCCTGGAGTATCGAGGCAGGGGAGGTGTACGAGCAGTACTTC. Together with reference TRBV30 and TRBJ2-7, the CDR3 gives the full variable domain: SQTIHQWPATLVQPVGSPLSLECTVEGTSNPNLYWYRQAAGRGLQLLFYSVGIGQISSEVPQNLSASRPQDRQFILSSKKLLLSDSGFYLCAWSIEAGEVYEQYFGPGTRLTVT.